A selection of T cell receptor beta chains follows, all from one sample in a study of cytomegalovirus exposure and HLA in healthy donors. Clones were sequenced by immunoSEQ multiplex PCR, and TCRdb holds only the in-frame ones, with some missing. This table has about 160,000 clones, around 82% appearing once. Material: PBMCs. Every receptor here comes from a man aged 50 to 60 in good health and CMV-seropositive. The CDR3 runs from the conserved cysteine through the conserved F or W. The D gene is left open where the match is weak. Clone size is stated in some rows and not others, as once, few, many or a class when expanded.

j_gene | abundance | v_gene | d_gene | CDR3nt | CDR3aa
TRBJ2-7 | . | TRBV15 | . | TGTGCCACCAGCAGCTCGCGGCGCCCAAGCTCCTACGAGCAGTACTTC | CATSSSRRPSSYEQYF
TRBJ2-7 | . | TRBV28 | . | TGTGCCAGCAGTGCCGCGGCTGCGGGCGGGGACTACGAGCAGTACTTC | CASSAAAAGGDYEQYF
TRBJ2-7 | . | TRBV28 | TRBD2 | TGTGCCAGCGGACTAGCGGGAGTATACGAGCAGTACTTC | CASGLAGVYEQYF
TRBJ2-1 | . | TRBV27 | . | TGTGCCAGCAGCTATTCGTCCAGGGGTTTGGACAATGAGCAGTTCTTC | CASSYSSRGLDNEQFF
TRBJ2-7 | once | TRBV6-1 | . | TGTGCCAGCAGTTTAGCGGCCTCCTACGAGCAGTACTTC | CASSLAASYEQYF
TRBJ1-3 | . | TRBV7-2 | . | TGTGCCAGCAGCTTTGTACAGGCCGGAAACACCATATATTTT | CASSFVQAGNTIYF
TRBJ1-2 | . | TRBV7-2 | TRBD1 | TGTGCCAGCAGCCCAATTAGGACAGGGGGTGGCTATGGCTACACCTTC | CASSPIRTGGGYGYTF
TRBJ1-2 | . | TRBV11-2 | TRBD1 | TGTGCCAGCAGCCGGACAGGGAGCTATGGCTACACCTTC | CASSRTGSYGYTF
TRBJ1-1 | . | TRBV25-1 | . | TGTGCCAGCAGGGAGAGTAAGGGGTTACGAGCTTTCTTT | CASRESKGLRAFF
TRBJ2-7 | . | TRBV10-3 | . | TGTGCCATCAGTGAAGCGGCCTACGAGCAGTACTTC | CAISEAAYEQYF
TRBJ2-7 | . | TRBV7-9 | TRBD1 | TGTGCCAGCAGCACTGGACAGGCTGTCCACGAGCAGTACTTC | CASSTGQAVHEQYF
TRBJ1-5 | . | TRBV7-2 | . | TGTGCCAGCAGCTCCCTCACAGGGTTCAATCAGCCCCAGCATTTT | CASSSLTGFNQPQHF